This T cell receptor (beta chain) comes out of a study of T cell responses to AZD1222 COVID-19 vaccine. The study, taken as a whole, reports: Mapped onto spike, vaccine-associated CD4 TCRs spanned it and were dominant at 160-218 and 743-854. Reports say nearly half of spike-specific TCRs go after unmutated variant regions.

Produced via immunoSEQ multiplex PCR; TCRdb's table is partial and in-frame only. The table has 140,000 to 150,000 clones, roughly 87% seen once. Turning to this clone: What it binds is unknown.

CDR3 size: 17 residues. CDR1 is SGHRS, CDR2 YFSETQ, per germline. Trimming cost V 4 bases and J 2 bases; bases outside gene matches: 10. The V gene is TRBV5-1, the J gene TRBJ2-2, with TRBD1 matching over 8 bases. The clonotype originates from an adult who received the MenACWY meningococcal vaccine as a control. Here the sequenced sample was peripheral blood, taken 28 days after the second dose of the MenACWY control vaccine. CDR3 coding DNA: TGCGCCAGCAGCGGAATATGGACAGGGAAAAACACCGGGGAGCTGTTTTTT. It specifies CASSGIWTGKNTGELFF. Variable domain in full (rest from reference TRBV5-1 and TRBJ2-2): KAGVTQTPRYLIKTRGQQVTLSCSPISGHRSVSWYQQTPGQGLQFLFEYFSETQRNKGNFPGRFSGRQFSNSRSEMNVSTLELGDSALYLCASSGIWTGKNTGELFFGEGSRLTVL.